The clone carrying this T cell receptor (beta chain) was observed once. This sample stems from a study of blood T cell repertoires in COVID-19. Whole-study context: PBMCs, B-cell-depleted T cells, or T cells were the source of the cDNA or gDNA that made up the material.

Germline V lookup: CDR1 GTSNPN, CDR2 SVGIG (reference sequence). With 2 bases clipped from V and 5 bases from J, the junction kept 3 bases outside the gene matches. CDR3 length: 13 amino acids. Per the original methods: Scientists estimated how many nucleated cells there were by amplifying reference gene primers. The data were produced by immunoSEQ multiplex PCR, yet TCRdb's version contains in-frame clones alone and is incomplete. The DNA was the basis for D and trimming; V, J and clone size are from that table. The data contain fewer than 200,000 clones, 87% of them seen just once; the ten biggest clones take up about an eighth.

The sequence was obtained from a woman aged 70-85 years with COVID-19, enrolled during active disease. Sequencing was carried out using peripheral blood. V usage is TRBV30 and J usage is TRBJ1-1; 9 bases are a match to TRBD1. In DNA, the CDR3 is TGTGCCTGGAGTCCGGGACAGGGAACTGAAGCTTTCTTT. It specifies CAWSPGQGTEAFF.